These 3 T cell receptor beta chains were sequenced from one sample in a study of blood T cell repertoires in COVID-19. TCRdb's copy holds only in-frame clones and misses some; the assay was immunoSEQ multiplex PCR. The sample holds around 110,000 clones; 60% to 85% are singletons and the top ten take around 4.5%. What was sequenced was peripheral blood. Source of these receptors: a man in his 70s with acute or convalescent COVID-19.

The chain recombines TRBV5-1 with TRBJ1-2; 12 nucleotides line up with TRBD1. Germline V CDR1 and CDR2: SGHRS, YFSETQ. V dropped 4 bases and J dropped 4; count of bases not matched to a gene: 11. The length of the CDR3 is 17 residues. The CDR3 protein is CASSPGTGGTTGYGYTF. The CDR3 region has the DNA TGCGCCAGCAGCCCGGGGACAGGGGGCACGACGGGCTATGGCTACACCTTC.

The chain joins TRBV27 to TRBJ1-3; D gene ambiguous. V shed 5 bases and J shed 4 bases, with 15 bases lying between them. CDR3 length equals 15 residues. Germline V CDR1 and CDR2: MNHEY, SMNVEV (reference sequence). The CDR3 region is CASSPYPGGGNTIYF. For the CDR3, the DNA is TGTGCCAGCAGTCCGTACCCGGGAGGCGGAAACACCATATATTTT.

V gene TRBV3-1 (or the pseudogene TRBV3-2) combines with J gene TRBJ2-7; 8 bases are a match to TRBD2. J gave up 4 bases and V 1 base, and 6 bases lay outside the gene matches. The V gene's germline CDR1 is LGHDT and CDR2 YNNKEL (reference sequence). The CDR3 is 15 residues long. CDR3 nucleotides: TGTGCCAGCAGCCAAGGTAGCGGGGCTCCGTACGAGCAGTACTTC. Translation: CASSQGSGAPYEQYF.